One T cell receptor (beta chain) is described in this entry. This sample is drawn from a study of CD8 T cells in Susac syndrome. Per the germline V gene, CDR1 is SQVTM and CDR2 is ANQGSEA. This CDR3 is built from 16 residues. V gave up 4 bases and J gave up 4 bases; unmatched junction bases: 15. With random hexamers, reverse transcription was performed on roughly 0.5 to 1 ug of RNA. TCRdb reanalysed the immunoSEQ multiplex PCR reads using MiXCR and keeps one entry per CDR3 protein. This sample has 200,000 or so distinct CDR3 sequences, with roughly 96% found just once. Sequencing was done on a sample of CD4+ T cells from PBMCs. This chain connects TRBV29-1 to TRBJ1-1, with 7 bases that match TRBD1. The source is a human donor with multiple sclerosis. As DNA, the CDR3 is TGCAGCGTTGTCCCTCGAGGGGGCGCAGCGGCCACTGAAGCTTTCTTT. Protein product: CSVVPRGGAAATEAFF.